This is a list of T cell receptor beta chains from one sample in a study of T cells in Graves' hyperthyroidism and ophthalmopathy. TCRdb processed the multiplex PCR reads anew with MiXCR; each CDR3 protein has one entry. Here the sample spans about 520,000 distinct CDR3 sequences, about 20% being singletons. Sequencing used blood. The receptor set was obtained from a man between 18 and 29 years old with Graves' hyperthyroidism. Both conserved end residues are part of each CDR3. Each record gives: V gene, J gene, D gene, clone size, CDR3 DNA, CDR3 protein. The D gene is left open where the match is weak. Clone size is stated in some rows and not others, as once, few, many or a class when expanded.

TRBV6-1	TRBJ1-1	-	many	TGTGCCAGCAGGGACAATGGACGGAGGGACACTGAAGCTTTCTTT	CASRDNGRRDTEAFF
TRBV6-1	TRBJ1-2	-	-	TGTGCCAGCACCTCCTCGGCCGGGGGAGATGGCTACACCTTC	CASTSSAGGDGYTF
TRBV28	TRBJ2-5	TRBD1	few	TGTGCCAGCAGTCAAATCGAACAGGGGCGCGAGACCCAGTACTTC	CASSQIEQGRETQYF
TRBV10-3	TRBJ2-5	-	many	TGTGCCATCAGTGAGTCGCCGGGAGATTCGACCCAGTACTTC	CAISESPGDSTQYF
TRBV6-1	TRBJ2-3	TRBD2	many	TGTGCCAGCAGTGTTTCTAGCGGGGGGGCCGGCACAGATACGCAGTATTTT	CASSVSSGGAGTDTQYF
TRBV12-3/TRBV12-4	TRBJ2-2	-	many	TGTGCCAGCAGTCTTGAAACCGGGGAGCTGTTTTTT	CASSLETGELFF
TRBV29-1	TRBJ2-7	TRBD1	few	TGCAGCGTTACGGACAGGGGAGAGTACGAGCAGTACTTC	CSVTDRGEYEQYF
TRBV20-1	TRBJ1-5	-	many	TGCAGTGCTAGAGAGGGCAGCTTTTCCAATCAGCCCCAGCATTTT	CSAREGSFSNQPQHF
TRBV6-1	TRBJ1-1	-	few	TGTGCCAGCACTCGGGGAGACGGCACTGAAGCTTTCTTT	CASTRGDGTEAFF
TRBV24-1	TRBJ2-2	TRBD2	few	TGTGCCACCAGTGACACCACTAGCGGGGGGTCGGGGGAGCTGTTTTTT	CATSDTTSGGSGELFF
TRBV5-1	TRBJ1-2	TRBD1	many	TGCGCCAGCAGCCCCATCGGCGGGACAGGGAACTATGGCTACACCTTC	CASSPIGGTGNYGYTF
TRBV6-1	TRBJ2-5	-	many	TGTGCCAGCAGTGAAAGGCTCCATCAGGAGGTCAAGGAGACCCAGTACTTC	CASSERLHQEVKETQYF
TRBV12-3/TRBV12-4	TRBJ2-5	-	many	TGTGCCAGCAGAGGACCCTACCAAGAGACCCAGTACTTC	CASRGPYQETQYF
TRBV6-5	TRBJ1-2	-	many	TGTGCCAGCAGTTACTCAGAGGGGGTCGGGGGCTACACCTTC	CASSYSEGVGGYTF
TRBV29-1	TRBJ1-1	-	many	TGCAGCGTGAGAGATAACACTGAAGCTTTCTTT	CSVRDNTEAFF
TRBV29-1	TRBJ1-3	-	-	TGCAGCGTTGGACACCGAGACGGGGTCAGCTCTGGAAACACCATATATTTT	CSVGHRDGVSSGNTIYF
TRBV30	TRBJ2-5	-	many	TGTGCCTGGAGGGGACGGCAGGGAGAGACCCAGTACTTC	CAWRGRQGETQYF
TRBV2	TRBJ1-1	TRBD1	many	TGTGCCAGCAGGGGCAAGACAGGGCCCATGAACACTGAAGCTTTCTTT	CASRGKTGPMNTEAFF
TRBV28	TRBJ2-7	TRBD1	many	TGTGCCAGCAGCCTTGCGGGGACAGGGGGCCTTTACTCCTACGAGCAGTACTTC	CASSLAGTGGLYSYEQYF
TRBV6-5	TRBJ2-2	-	few	TGTGCCAGCAGTTACTCTGGTAACGGGGAGCTGTTTTTT	CASSYSGNGELFF
TRBV29-1	TRBJ1-1	-	-	TGCAGCGTCAACACCTTGAACACTGAAGCTTTCTTT	CSVNTLNTEAFF
TRBV6-1	TRBJ2-5	TRBD1	many	TGTGCCAGCAGTGCGGACAGGGGGGAGGTGGAGACCCAGTACTTC	CASSADRGEVETQYF
TRBV29-1	TRBJ1-1	TRBD1	many	TGCAGCGTTCGGCAGACAGGGGATGGCTCTGAAGCTTTCTTT	CSVRQTGDGSEAFF
TRBV2	TRBJ1-2	TRBD1	many	TGTGCCAGCAGCCAGACAGGGCTCTATGGCTACACCTTC	CASSQTGLYGYTF
TRBV12-3/TRBV12-4	TRBJ2-5	TRBD2	-	TGTGCCAGCAGTTTTGGAGCGGGGGGCCATCAGACCCAGTACTTC	CASSFGAGGHQTQYF
TRBV27	TRBJ2-5	-	many	TGTGCCAGCAGAAGAGGACCGGGAGAGACCCAGTACTTC	CASRRGPGETQYF
TRBV6-5	TRBJ2-7	TRBD1	many	TGTGCCAGCAGTTCCTCGACAGGGGGAGTGTACGAGCAGTACTTC	CASSSSTGGVYEQYF
TRBV6-1	TRBJ2-7	-	many	TGTGCCAGCCGGCCCCTAGCAGACTACGAGCAGTACTTC	CASRPLADYEQYF
TRBV28	TRBJ2-7	-	few	TGTGCCAGCAGTTTTCTGATCGTAGCCGCCTACGAGCAGTACTTC	CASSFLIVAAYEQYF
TRBV6-1	TRBJ2-7	-	many	TGTGCCAGCAGACCGACCGGGACCGGAGCCTACGAGCAGTACTTC	CASRPTGTGAYEQYF
TRBV5-1	TRBJ2-2	-	few	TGCGCCAGCAGCGAAGGGGACCCCAGGGCCGGGGAGCTGTTTTTT	CASSEGDPRAGELFF
TRBV4-1	TRBJ2-4	TRBD2	few	TGCGCCAGCAGCCAAGAAGGCGGGGGGGCGGGTAACATTCAGTACTTC	CASSQEGGGAGNIQYF
TRBV29-1	TRBJ2-4	-	-	TGCAGCGTTGAAAGCTATGAGGATGCGGCCAAAAACATTAAGTACTTC	CSVESYEDAAKNIKYF
TRBV28	TRBJ1-5	-	few	TGTGCCAGCAGTTTTCGGATCAATCAGCCCCAGCATTTT	CASSFRINQPQHF
TRBV6-1	TRBJ1-5	-	many	TGTGCCAGCAGTGAAGCCTTAGGGAGGGGAAATCAGCCCCAGCATTTT	CASSEALGRGNQPQHF